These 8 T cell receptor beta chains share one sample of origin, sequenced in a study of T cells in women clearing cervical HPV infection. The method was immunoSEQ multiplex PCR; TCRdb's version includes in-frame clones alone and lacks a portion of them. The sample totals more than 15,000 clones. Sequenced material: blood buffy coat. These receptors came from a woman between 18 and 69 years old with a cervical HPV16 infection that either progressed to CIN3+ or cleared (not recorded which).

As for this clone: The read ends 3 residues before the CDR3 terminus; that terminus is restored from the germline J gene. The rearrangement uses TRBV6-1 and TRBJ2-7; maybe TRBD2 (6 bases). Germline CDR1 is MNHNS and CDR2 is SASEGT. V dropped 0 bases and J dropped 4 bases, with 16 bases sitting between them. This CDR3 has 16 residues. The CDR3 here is CASSEAWRGAGYEQYF. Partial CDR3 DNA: TGTGCCAGCAGTGAAGCGTGGCGGGGTGCCGGTTACGAG.

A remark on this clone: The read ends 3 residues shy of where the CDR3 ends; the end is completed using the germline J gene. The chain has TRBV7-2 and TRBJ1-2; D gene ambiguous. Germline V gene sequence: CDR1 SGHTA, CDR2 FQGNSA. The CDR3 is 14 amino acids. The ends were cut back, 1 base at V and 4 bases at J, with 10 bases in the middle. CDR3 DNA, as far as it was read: TGTGCCAGCAGCTTAGTTTGGGCTGGCTATGGC. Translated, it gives CASSLVWAGYG. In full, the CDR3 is CASSLVWAGYGYTF.

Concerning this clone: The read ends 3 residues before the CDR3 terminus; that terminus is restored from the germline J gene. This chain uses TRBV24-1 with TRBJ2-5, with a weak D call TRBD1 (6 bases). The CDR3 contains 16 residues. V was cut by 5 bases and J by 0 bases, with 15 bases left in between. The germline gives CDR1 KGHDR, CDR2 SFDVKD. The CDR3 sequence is CATSGTGTQNQETQYF. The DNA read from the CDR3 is TGTGCCACCAGTGGCACCGGGACACAGAACCAAGAGACC.

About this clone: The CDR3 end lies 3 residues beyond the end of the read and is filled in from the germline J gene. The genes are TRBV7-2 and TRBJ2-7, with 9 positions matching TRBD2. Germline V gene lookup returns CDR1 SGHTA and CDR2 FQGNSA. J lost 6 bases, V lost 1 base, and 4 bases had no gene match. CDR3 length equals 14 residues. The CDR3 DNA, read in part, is TGTGCCAGCAGCTTAGGCGGGAGGGCCGTCGAG. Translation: CASSLGGRAVE. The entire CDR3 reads CASSLGGRAVEQYF.

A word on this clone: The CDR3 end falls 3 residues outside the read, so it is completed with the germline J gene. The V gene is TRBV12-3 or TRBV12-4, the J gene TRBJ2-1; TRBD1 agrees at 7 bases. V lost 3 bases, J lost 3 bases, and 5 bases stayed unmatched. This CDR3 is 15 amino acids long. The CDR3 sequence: CASSFRAGGYNEQFF. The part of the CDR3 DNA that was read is TGTGCCAGCAGTTTTCGGGCAGGGGGCTACAATGAG.

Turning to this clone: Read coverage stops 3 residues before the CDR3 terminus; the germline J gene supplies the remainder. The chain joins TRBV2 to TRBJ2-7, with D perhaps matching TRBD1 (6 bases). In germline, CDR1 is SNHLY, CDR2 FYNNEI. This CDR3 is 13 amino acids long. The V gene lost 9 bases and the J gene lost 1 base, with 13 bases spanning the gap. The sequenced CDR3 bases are TGTGCCAGTAGGACAGTCCGGTCCTACGAG. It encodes CASRTVRSYE. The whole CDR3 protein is CASRTVRSYEQYF.

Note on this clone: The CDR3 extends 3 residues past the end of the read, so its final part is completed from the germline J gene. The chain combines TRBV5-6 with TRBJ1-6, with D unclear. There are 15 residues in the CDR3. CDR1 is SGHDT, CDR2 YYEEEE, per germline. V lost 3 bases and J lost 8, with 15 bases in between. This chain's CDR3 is CASSSVALMDSPLHF. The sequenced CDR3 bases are TGTGCCAGCAGCTCCGTTGCGCTCATGGATTCACCC.

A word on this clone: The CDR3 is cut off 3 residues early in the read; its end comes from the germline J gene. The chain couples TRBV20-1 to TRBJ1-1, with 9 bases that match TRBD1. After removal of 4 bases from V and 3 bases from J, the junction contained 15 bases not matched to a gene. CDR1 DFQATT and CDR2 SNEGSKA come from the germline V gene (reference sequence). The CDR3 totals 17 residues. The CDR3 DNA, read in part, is TGCAGTGCTAAGGCCGGGACAGGGTTCAGGTCGGACACTGAA. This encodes CSAKAGTGFRSDTE. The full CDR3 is CSAKAGTGFRSDTEAFF.